This TCR beta chain was sequenced in a study of healthy donors' naive CD4 and CD8 T cells (dated by TCRdb to 2014 to 2015). At the level of the whole study: Donors were selected to cover three age groups (20-25, 40-50 and 60-70 years, several each), with a mean age of roughly 47, and half of the donors were female. For TCR alpha, a new primer set covering all functional IMGT alpha gene variants was designed, and the rest of the protocol matched the beta-chain workflow. Rearranged TCR alpha and beta chains from naive CD4+ and CD8+ T cells were sequenced in the study to test how TCR variation relates to lineage commitment. The peripheral blood mononuclear cells came from roughly 18 individuals who were healthy and unrelated. Donors were HLA-typed by sequencing at HLA-A, -B, -C, -DRB1, -DQB1 and -DPB1 using the SBTexcellerator protocol, an ABI3130xl analyzer and SBTengine software.

The run used a 454 GS FLX Titanium. A previously published linear amplification protocol was used to build the TCR libraries, starting from 500 ng of total RNA. Sequencing was carried out on the Roche/454 Genome Sequencer using Titanium chemistry. Under the source paper's analysis protocol: A total of 75,000 to 90,000 rearranged TCR alpha transcripts were sequenced from about 5 of the healthy donors. Unique TCR clonotypes were defined by the CDR3 junction under IMGT nomenclature, and duplicate transcripts were removed. Logistic regression in R 2.13.0 modeled CD4 versus CD8 status as a function of V and J genes, with adjustment for donor effects and Bonferroni correction for multiple testing. Starting from the raw public reads, TCRdb applied fastp trimming at Q25, assembled clones with MiXCR and retained in-frame beta chains. Each record represents a unique CDR3 protein, reported with the most common genes and DNA among its rows. These V and J calls derive from TCRdb rather than the authors' analysis. The table for this sample lists some 190,000 distinct CDR3 sequences; 65% to 80% of them were counted only once. The top ten hold roughly 2.3% of the sample.

Cells with a CD4+CD8-CD45RO-CD45RA+ profile were isolated by FACS and defined as naive CD4+ T cells, and those with a CD8+CD4-CD45RA+CD27bright profile were defined as naive CD8+ T cells. Sorting used antibodies against CD4 (RPA-T4), CD8 (SK1), CD27 (O323), CD45RA (HI100) and CD45RO (UCHL1). From cysteine to phenylalanine, the CDR3 is 14 amino acids long. The only DNA kept is the CDR3, 42 bases in frame from the first base. V lost 4 bases and J lost 2 bases; the stretch between them is 12 bases long. Via the germline V gene (reference sequence), CDR1 is LNHDA and CDR2 SQIVND. A word on this clonotype: Its binding antigen is unknown. Within one base of it there is no much larger clone, and no base qualities were kept.

Points the paper makes about the study in general: Because alpha and beta chains were sequenced in bulk and could not be paired, the effects of the two chains in combination were not assessed. Possible repertoire bias arising from homeostatic proliferation of naive T cells was not directly addressed. Most V and J gene segments were reportedly biased between naive CD4+ and CD8+ cells, consistently across donors and independent of HLA genotype. In both chains, CD4+ lineage was associated with a positively charged CDR3 and CD8+ lineage with a negatively charged CDR3. About 13% of the variance in CD4/CD8 propensity appeared to be explained jointly by V genes, J genes and CDR3 charge, in a largely additive manner.

The V gene is TRBV19 and the J gene is TRBJ2-7; TRBD1 might be the D gene, on 6 matching bases. The sample comprised naive CD4+ and CD8+ T cells sorted from blood, pooled from several donors. The cell subset or site label on this specimen signifies: FACS-sorted naive CD4+ (CD45RO-CD45RA+) and naive CD8+ (CD45RA+CD27bright) T cells. This TCR derives from a pool of human donors in good health; the sample pools cells from several healthy donors. The nucleotide sequence reads TGTGCCAGTAGTAATAGCCGGGACACCTACGAGCAGTACTTC. It translates as CASSNSRDTYEQYF.